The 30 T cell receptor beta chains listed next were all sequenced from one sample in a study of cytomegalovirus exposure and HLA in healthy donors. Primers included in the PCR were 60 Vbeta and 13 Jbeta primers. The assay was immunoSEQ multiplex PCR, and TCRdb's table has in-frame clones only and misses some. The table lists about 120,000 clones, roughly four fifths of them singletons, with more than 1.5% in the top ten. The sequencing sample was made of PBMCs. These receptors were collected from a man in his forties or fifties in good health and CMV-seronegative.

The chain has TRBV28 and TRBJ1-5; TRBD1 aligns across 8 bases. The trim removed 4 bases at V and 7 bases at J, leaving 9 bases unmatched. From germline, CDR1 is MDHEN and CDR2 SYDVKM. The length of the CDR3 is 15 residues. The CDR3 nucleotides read TGTGCCAGCAGTTCCTTCCCGGACAGGGAACAGCCCCAGCATTTT. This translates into CASSSFPDREQPQHF.

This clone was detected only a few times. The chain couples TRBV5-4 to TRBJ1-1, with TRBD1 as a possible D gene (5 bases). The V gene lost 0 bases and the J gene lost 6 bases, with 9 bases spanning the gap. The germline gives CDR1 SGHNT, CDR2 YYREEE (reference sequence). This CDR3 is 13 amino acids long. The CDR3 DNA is TGTGCCAGCAGCTTGGCCGGGGGATCTGAAGCTTTCTTT. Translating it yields CASSLAGGSEAFF.

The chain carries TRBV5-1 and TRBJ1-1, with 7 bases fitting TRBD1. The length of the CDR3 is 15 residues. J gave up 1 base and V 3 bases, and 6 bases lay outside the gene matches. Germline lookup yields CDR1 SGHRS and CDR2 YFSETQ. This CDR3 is CASSSTGQPNTEAFF. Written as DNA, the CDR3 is TGCGCCAGCAGCTCAACGGGACAGCCGAACACTGAAGCTTTCTTT.

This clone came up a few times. The CDR3 loop reads CASSDASGDTDTQYF. The CDR3 nucleotides read TGTGCCAGCAGTGACGCTAGCGGGGACACAGATACGCAGTATTTT. V is TRBV6-4 and J is TRBJ2-3; 9 nucleotides match TRBD2. The CDR3 loop spans 15 amino acids. CDR1 and CDR2 (germline): MRHNA, SNTAGT. V dropped 2 bases and J dropped 2; count of bases not matched to a gene: 2.

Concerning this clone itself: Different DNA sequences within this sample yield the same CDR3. The CDR3 sequence: CASSPDRQETQYF. In DNA, the CDR3 is TGTGCCAGCTCACCGGACAGACAAGAGACCCAGTACTTC. The chain couples TRBV18 to TRBJ2-5; possibly TRBD1 for D (6 bases). V dropped 3 bases and J dropped 2 bases, with 7 bases sitting between them. The germline V gene has CDR1 KGHSH and CDR2 LQKENI. This CDR3 contains 13 residues.

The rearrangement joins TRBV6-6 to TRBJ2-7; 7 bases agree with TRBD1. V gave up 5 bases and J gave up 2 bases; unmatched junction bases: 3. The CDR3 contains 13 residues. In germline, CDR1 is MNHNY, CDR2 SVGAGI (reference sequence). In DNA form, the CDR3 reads TGTGCCAGCAGTGGACAGGCTCCCTACGAGCAGTACTTC. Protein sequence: CASSGQAPYEQYF.

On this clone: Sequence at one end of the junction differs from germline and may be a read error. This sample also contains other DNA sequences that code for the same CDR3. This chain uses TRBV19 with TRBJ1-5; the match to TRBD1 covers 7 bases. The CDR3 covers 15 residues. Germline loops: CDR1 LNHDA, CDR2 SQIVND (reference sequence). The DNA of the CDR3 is TGCGCCAGTAGTACTACCCAGGGGGGCAATCAGCCCCAGCATTTT. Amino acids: CASSTTQGGNQPQHF.

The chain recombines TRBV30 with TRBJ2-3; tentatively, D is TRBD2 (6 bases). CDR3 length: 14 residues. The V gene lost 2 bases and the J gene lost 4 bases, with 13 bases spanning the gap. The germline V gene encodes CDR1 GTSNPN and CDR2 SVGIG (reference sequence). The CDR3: CAWSRRESADTQYF. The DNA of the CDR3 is TGTGCCTGGAGTAGGAGGGAAAGCGCAGATACGCAGTATTTT.

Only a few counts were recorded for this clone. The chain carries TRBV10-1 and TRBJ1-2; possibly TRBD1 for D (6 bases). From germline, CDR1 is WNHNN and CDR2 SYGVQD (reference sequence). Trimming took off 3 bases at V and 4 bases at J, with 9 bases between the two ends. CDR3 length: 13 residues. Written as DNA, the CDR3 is TGCGCCAGCAGTGAAGGGGGATCCTATGGCTACACCTTC. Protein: CASSEGGSYGYTF.

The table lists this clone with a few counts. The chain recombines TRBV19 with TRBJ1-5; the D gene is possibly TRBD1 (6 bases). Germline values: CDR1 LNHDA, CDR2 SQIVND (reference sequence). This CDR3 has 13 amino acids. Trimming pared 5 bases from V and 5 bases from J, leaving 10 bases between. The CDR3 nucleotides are TGTGCCAGTAGTGAGGGGGTAGATCAGCCCCAGCATTTT. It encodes CASSEGVDQPQHF.

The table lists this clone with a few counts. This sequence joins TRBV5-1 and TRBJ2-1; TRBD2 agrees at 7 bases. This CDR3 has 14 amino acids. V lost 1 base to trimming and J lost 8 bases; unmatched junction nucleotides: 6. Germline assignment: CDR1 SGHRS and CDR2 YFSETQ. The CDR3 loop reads CASSLKAGRDEQFF. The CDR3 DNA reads TGCGCCAGCAGCTTGAAGGCAGGGAGGGATGAGCAGTTCTTC.

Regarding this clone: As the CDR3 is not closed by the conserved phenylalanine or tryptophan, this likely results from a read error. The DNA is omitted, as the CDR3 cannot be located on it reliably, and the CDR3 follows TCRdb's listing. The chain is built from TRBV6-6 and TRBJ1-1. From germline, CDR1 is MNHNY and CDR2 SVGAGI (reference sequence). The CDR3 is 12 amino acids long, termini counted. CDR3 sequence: CASSPSAGSHPH.

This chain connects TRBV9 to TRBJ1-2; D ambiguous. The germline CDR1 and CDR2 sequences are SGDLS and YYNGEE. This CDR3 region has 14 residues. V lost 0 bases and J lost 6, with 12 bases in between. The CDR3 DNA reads TGTGCCAGCAGCGTAGCGGGAGCCGGGAATGGCTACACCTTC. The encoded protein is CASSVAGAGNGYTF.

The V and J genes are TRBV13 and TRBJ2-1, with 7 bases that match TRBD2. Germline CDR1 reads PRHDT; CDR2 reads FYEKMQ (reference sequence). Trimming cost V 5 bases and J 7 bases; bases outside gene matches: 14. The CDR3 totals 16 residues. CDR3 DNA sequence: TGTGCCAGCAGCAACGAGCGGGGCCGTGATGGAAATGAGCAGTTCTTC. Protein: CASSNERGRDGNEQFF. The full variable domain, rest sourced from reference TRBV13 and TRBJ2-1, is AAGVIQSPRHLIKEKRETATLKCYPIPRHDTVYWYQQGPGQDPQFLISFYEKMQSDKGSIPDRFSAQQFSDYHSELNMSSLELGDSALYFCASSNERGRDGNEQFFGPGTRLTVL.

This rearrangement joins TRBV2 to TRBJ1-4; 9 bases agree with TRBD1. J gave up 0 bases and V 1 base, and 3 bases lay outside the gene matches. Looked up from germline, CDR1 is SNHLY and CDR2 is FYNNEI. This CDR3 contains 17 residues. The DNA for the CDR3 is TGTGCCAGCAGTGAAGATAGACAGGGGGCAACTAATGAAAAACTGTTTTTT. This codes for CASSEDRQGATNEKLFF. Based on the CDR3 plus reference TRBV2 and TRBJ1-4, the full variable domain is EPEVTQTPSHQVTQMGQEVILRCVPISNHLYFYWYRQILGQKVEFLVSFYNNEISEKSEIFDDQFSVERPDGSNFTLKIRSTKLEDSAMYFCASSEDRQGATNEKLFFGSGTQLSVL.

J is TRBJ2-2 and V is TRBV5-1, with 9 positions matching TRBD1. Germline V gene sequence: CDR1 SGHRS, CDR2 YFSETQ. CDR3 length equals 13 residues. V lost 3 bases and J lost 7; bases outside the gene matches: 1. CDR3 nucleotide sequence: TGCGCCAGCAGCTGGGACAGGGTCGGGGAGCTGTTTTTT. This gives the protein CASSWDRVGELFF.

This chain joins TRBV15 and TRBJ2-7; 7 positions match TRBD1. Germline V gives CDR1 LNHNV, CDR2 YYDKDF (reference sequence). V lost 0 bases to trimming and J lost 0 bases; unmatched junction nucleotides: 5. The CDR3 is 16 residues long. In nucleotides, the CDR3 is TGTGCCACCAGCAGAGATTTGAGGGACAGCTCCTACGAGCAGTACTTC. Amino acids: CATSRDLRDSSYEQYF.

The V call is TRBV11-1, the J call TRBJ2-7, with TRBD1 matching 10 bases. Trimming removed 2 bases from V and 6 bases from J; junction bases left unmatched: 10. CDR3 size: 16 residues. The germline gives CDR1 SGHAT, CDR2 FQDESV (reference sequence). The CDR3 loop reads CASSLLARQGAGEQYF. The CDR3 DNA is TGTGCCAGCAGCTTACTGGCGCGACAGGGGGCCGGCGAGCAGTACTTC.

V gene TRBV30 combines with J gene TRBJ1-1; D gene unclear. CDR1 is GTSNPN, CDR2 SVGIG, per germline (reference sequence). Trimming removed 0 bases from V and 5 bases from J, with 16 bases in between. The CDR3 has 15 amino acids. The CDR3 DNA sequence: TGTGCCTGGAGTGTACGATCGGCGTCGGGGACTGAAGCTTTCTTT. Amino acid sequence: CAWSVRSASGTEAFF.

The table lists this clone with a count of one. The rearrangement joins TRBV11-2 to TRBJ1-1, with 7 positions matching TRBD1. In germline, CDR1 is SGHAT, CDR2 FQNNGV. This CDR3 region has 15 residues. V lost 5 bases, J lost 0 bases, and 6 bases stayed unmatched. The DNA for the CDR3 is TGTGCCAGCAGCACCTCCGGGACAGTGAACACTGAAGCTTTCTTT. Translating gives CASSTSGTVNTEAFF.

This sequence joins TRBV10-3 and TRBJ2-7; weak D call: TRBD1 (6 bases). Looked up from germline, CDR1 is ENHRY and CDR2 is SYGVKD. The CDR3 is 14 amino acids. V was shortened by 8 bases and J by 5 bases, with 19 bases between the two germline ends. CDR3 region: CAIGADRFSDEQYF. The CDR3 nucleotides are TGTGCCATCGGCGCGGACAGATTCAGCGACGAGCAGTACTTC.

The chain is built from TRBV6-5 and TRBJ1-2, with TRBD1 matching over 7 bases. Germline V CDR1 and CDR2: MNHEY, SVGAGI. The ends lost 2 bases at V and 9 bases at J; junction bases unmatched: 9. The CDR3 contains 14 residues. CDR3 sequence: CASSYQGRGYSYTF. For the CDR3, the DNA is TGTGCCAGCAGTTACCAGGGCAGGGGGTATAGCTACACCTTC.

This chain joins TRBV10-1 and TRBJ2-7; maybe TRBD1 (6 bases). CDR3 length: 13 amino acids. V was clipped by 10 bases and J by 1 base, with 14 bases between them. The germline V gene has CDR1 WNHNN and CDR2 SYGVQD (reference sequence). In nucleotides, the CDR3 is TGCGCCACATCCCCGGGACAATCCTACGAGCAGTACTTC. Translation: CATSPGQSYEQYF.

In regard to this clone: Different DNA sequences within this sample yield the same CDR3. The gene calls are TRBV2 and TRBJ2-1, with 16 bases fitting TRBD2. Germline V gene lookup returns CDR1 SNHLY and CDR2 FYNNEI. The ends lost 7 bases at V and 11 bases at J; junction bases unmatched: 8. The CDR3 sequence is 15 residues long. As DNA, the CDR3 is TGTGCCAGCAAGGGGGAGGGACTAGCGGGAGGGAAGCAGTTCTTC. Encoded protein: CASKGEGLAGGKQFF.

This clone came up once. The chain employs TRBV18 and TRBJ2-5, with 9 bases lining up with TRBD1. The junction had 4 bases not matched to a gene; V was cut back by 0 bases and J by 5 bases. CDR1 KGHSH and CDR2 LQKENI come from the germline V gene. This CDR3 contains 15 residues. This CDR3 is CASSPPGQGGETQYF. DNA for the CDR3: TGTGCCAGCTCACCACCGGGACAGGGAGGGGAGACCCAGTACTTC.

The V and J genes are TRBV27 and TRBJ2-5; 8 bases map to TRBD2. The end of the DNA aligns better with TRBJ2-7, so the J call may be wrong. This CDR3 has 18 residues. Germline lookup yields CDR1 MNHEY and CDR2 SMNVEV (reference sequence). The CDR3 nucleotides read TGTGCCAGCAGTTTAAACCTCCCCGGGACTAGTGGGTCCTACGAGCAGTACTTC. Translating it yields CASSLNLPGTSGSYEQYF.

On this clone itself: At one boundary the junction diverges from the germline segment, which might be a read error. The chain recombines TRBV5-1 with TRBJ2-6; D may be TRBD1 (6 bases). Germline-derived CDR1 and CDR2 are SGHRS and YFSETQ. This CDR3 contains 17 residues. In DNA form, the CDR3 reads TGCGCCAGCAGCCCCGGGACACTTGGCTCTGGGGCCAACGGCCTGACTTTC. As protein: CASSPGTLGSGANGLTF.

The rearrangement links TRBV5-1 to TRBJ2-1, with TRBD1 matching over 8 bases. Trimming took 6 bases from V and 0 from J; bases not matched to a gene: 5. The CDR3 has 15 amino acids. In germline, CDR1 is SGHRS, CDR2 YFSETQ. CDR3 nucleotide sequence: TGCGCCAGCAACGAGGACAGGGTCTCCTACAATGAGCAGTTCTTC. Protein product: CASNEDRVSYNEQFF.

The CDR3, as DNA: TGTGCCAGCAGCCCCATGCCGGGGAAATATAATTCACCCCTCCACTTT. This sequence encodes CASSPMPGKYNSPLHF. The J gene is TRBJ1-6, the V gene TRBV7-9, with D unresolved. Germline loops: CDR1 SEHNR, CDR2 FQNEAQ (reference sequence). This CDR3 has 16 amino acids. Trimming shortened V by 5 bases and J by 4 bases, and 15 bases separated the two germline ends.

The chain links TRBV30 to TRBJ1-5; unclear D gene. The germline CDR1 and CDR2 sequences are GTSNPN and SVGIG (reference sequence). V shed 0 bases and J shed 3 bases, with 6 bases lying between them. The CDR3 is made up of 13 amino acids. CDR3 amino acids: CAWSVEYNQPQHF. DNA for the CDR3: TGTGCCTGGAGTGTGGAGTACAATCAGCCCCAGCATTTT.